This entry is about one TCR beta chain. The antigen is undetermined. The data were taken from a study of hypomethylating agent response in myelodysplastic syndrome. Overall study: Mean age was approximately 67 +/- 5.9 years; diploid cytogenetics predominated.

Points from the study as a whole: More novel clonotypes appeared in responders; more contracted clonotypes appeared in non-responders after treatment.

Some clones are missing from TCRdb's copy, which holds only in-frame ones; the method was immunoSEQ multiplex PCR. Of 2,500 to 3,000 clones detected, approximately 77% appear once; the ten largest clones hold more than 25%. The source was bone marrow, collected before or after starting hypomethylating agent treatment for myelodysplastic syndrome (not recorded which). The TCR originated in a human donor with myelodysplastic syndrome.

DNA for the CDR3: TGTGCCAGCAGCCCCCTCGGGGCCCGACAAGAGACCCAGTACTTC. It translates to CASSPLGARQETQYF. The V gene is TRBV27, the J gene TRBJ2-5; D is tentatively TRBD1 or TRBD2 (5 bases each). Germline assignment: CDR1 MNHEY and CDR2 SMNVEV (reference sequence). V was pared by 6 bases and J by 2 bases, with 16 bases between. CDR3 length equals 15 residues.